These 10 T cell receptor beta chains were sequenced from one sample in a study of regulatory T cells in long-lasting Graves disease. Time point: persistent/refractory GD, antithyroid drugs over 5 years with positive TRAb. After RNA was extracted from PBMCs, the TCR library was made from it. Researchers made TCR beta libraries by using iRepertoire HTBI primers and running Arm-PCR on CDR3 regions. One entry per CDR3 protein, called by TCRdb with MiXCR from the multiplex PCR reads. Here the sample spans about 400,000 distinct CDR3 sequences, around 20% being singletons. The starting material was peripheral blood mononuclear cells (PBMCs), obtained when the disease was refractory, from a patient treated with antithyroid drugs. These receptors came from a female donor with Graves disease.

This clonotype was recorded at least ten times. This rearrangement joins TRBV11-2 to TRBJ2-4, with TRBD1 matching over 8 bases. The germline V gene encodes CDR1 SGHAT and CDR2 FQNNGV. The CDR3 consists of 14 residues. Unmatched junction bases numbered 8, after V lost 5 bases and J lost 8 bases. CDR3 loop: CASSLKTGVDIQYF. The CDR3 DNA reads TGTGCCAGCAGCCTTAAGACAGGGGTGGACATTCAGTACTTC. The variable domain in full, completed from reference TRBV11-2 and TRBJ2-4, reads EAGVAQSPRYKIIEKRQSVAFWCNPISGHATLYWYQQILGQGPKLLIQFQNNGVVDDSQLPKDRFSAERLKGVDSTLKIQPAKLEDSAVYLCASSLKTGVDIQYFGAGTRLSVL.

Regarding this clonotype: Possible read error: a much larger clone is one base away. The V call is TRBV30, the J call TRBJ1-6, with D unresolved. Germline assignment: CDR1 GTSNPN and CDR2 SVGIG (reference sequence). Trimming left V 4 bases short and J 8 bases short, with 12 bases between. The CDR3 has 13 residues. CDR3 residues: CAWTRGVDSPLHF. CDR3 nucleotides: TGTGCCTGGACTCGGGGAGTGGATTCACCCCTCCACTTT.

The table lists this clonotype with a few counts. This sequence joins TRBV19 and TRBJ2-3; D possibly corresponds to TRBD1 (5 bases). V lost 5 bases and J lost 3, with 9 bases in between. This CDR3 is 13 amino acids long. Germline loops: CDR1 LNHDA, CDR2 SQIVND (reference sequence). CDR3 amino acids: CASSGRVTDTQYF. The CDR3 DNA is TGTGCCAGTAGTGGCAGGGTGACAGATACGCAGTATTTT.

This clonotype was detected many times. V and J are TRBV28 and TRBJ1-4, with no clear D. The CDR3 sequence is 15 residues long. V was trimmed by 5 bases and J by 5 bases, leaving 15 bases between them. The germline V gene has CDR1 MDHEN and CDR2 SYDVKM. DNA for the CDR3: TGTGCCAGCAGTCTCCTCTATCCTAACAATGAAAAACTGTTTTTT. This encodes CASSLLYPNNEKLFF.

There are a few counts of this clonotype. This chain uses TRBV11-2 with TRBJ1-2, with 9 bases matching TRBD1. Germline V gene sequence: CDR1 SGHAT, CDR2 FQNNGV. The CDR3 has 15 amino acids. The junction had 6 bases not matched to a gene; V was cut back by 2 bases and J by 5 bases. The CDR3 bases are TGTGCCAGCAGCTTAAGACAGGGGGGCTTGTATGGCTACACCTTC. The encoded protein is CASSLRQGGLYGYTF.

This clonotype has more than one count but fewer than ten. The J gene is TRBJ2-2, the V gene TRBV28; 8 nucleotides match TRBD1. Germline V gene data show CDR1 as MDHEN and CDR2 as SYDVKM. The CDR3 spans 17 residues. With V trimmed by 2 bases and J by 5 bases, 10 bases remained unmatched. The CDR3 nucleotides read TGTGCCAGCAGTTTAGGAAGTCAGGGGGCATGGACCGGGGAGCTGTTTTTT. This sequence encodes CASSLGSQGAWTGELFF. The full variable domain, rest sourced from reference TRBV28 and TRBJ2-2, is DVKVTQSSRYLVKRTGEKVFLECVQDMDHENMFWYRQDPGLGLRLIYFSYDVKMKEKGDIPEGYSVSREKKERFSLILESASTNQTSMYLCASSLGSQGAWTGELFFGEGSRLTVL.

The table lists this clonotype with many counts. The genes are TRBV7-2 and TRBJ1-1; 8 bases fit TRBD1. The V gene's germline CDR1 is SGHTA and CDR2 FQGNSA. The V segment lost 5 bases and the J segment 4 bases; nucleotides outside the gene matches: 9. This CDR3 spans 15 amino acids. CDR3 sequence: CASSARQGLTTEAFF. In nucleotides, the CDR3 is TGTGCCAGCAGCGCTAGACAGGGGTTGACCACTGAAGCTTTCTTT.

This rearrangement joins TRBV20-1 to TRBJ2-5; 8 bases are a match to TRBD2. After removal of 3 bases from V and 3 bases from J, the junction contained 3 bases not matched to a gene. The CDR3 covers 13 residues. Germline CDR1 is DFQATT and CDR2 is SNEGSKA (reference sequence). This CDR3 is CSASGRVKETQYF. DNA for the CDR3: TGCAGTGCTAGCGGGAGGGTCAAAGAGACCCAGTACTTC.

This clonotype showed up just a few times. One end of the junction varies from germline; a read error may be responsible. This chain uses TRBV7-9 with TRBJ2-4, with 10 positions matching TRBD1. CDR1 SEHNR and CDR2 FQNEAQ come from the germline V gene (reference sequence). This CDR3 is 16 amino acids long. The CDR3 protein is CASSSGQGVAKNIQYF. CDR3 nucleotide sequence: TGCGCCAGCAGCTCTGGACAGGGGGTAGCCAAAAACATTCAGTACTTC.

The chain employs TRBV19 and TRBJ2-2, with D unresolved. This CDR3 is built from 14 residues. Trimming removed 7 bases at V and 0 bases at J, with 9 bases between. The germline V gene has CDR1 LNHDA and CDR2 SQIVND (reference sequence). CDR3 amino acids: CASMGRTNTGELFF. The CDR3 DNA reads as TGTGCCAGTATGGGTAGGACGAACACCGGGGAGCTGTTTTTT.